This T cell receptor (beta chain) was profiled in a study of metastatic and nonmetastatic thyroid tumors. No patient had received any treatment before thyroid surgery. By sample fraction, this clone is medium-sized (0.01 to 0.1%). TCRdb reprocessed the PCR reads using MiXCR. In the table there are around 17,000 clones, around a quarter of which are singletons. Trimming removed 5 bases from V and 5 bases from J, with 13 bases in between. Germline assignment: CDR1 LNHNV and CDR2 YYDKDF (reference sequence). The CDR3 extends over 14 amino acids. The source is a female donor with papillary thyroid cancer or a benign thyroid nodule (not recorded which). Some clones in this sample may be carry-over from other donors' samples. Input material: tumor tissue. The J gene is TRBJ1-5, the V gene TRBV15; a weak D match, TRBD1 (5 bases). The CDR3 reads CATSSRWGHQPQHF. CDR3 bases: TGTGCCACCAGCTCCAGATGGGGCCATCAGCCCCAGCATTTT.